This passage covers 8 T cell receptor beta chains from one sample sequenced in a study of blood T cells in healthy people across ages. It was with a sample-barcoded 5' primer and a J-beta primer mix that a second PCR of roughly 7 to 11 cycles was run. TCRdb analysed the 5' RACE reads with MiXCR anew, one entry per CDR3 protein. The sample has 500,000 to 700,000 distinct CDR3 sequences, around 31% seen once. The sample was blood. The receptors were sampled from a woman of 80 years or more in good health.

Many counts were recorded for this clonotype. Written as DNA, the CDR3 is TGTGCCAGCAGCGCTAGAACGGGACTAGCGGGCGATACGCAGTATTTT. It is translated as CASSARTGLAGDTQYF. The V call is TRBV7-2, the J call TRBJ2-3, with 12 positions matching TRBD2. V was clipped by 5 bases and J by 6 bases; unmatched bases: 9. The length of the CDR3 is 16 residues. Germline loops: CDR1 SGHTA, CDR2 FQGNSA.

This clonotype was seen at least ten times. The CDR3 here is CASSVEGVGTDTQYF. The CDR3 DNA sequence: TGTGCCAGCAGCGTAGAGGGGGTAGGCACAGATACGCAGTATTTT. The chain employs TRBV9 and TRBJ2-3; D may be TRBD1 (6 bases). Trimming stripped 0 bases from V and 1 base from J, with 9 bases between. Germline-derived CDR1 and CDR2 are SGDLS and YYNGEE. This CDR3 spans 15 amino acids.

This chain connects TRBV20-1 to TRBJ1-4; 7 nucleotides align to TRBD1. CDR1 is DFQATT, CDR2 SNEGSKA, per germline (reference sequence). J lost 6 bases, V lost 6 bases, and 7 bases had no gene match. The CDR3 sequence is 13 residues long. The CDR3 sequence is CSARQGLYEKLFF. The CDR3 DNA follows: TGCAGTGCGCGACAGGGTCTCTATGAAAAACTGTTTTTT.

The genes are TRBV20-1 and TRBJ2-7; D perhaps matches TRBD2 (5 bases). The end of the DNA is better explained by TRBJ2-5, so the J call may be wrong. The CDR3 has 15 residues. Germline V gives CDR1 DFQATT, CDR2 SNEGSKA (reference sequence). The CDR3 bases are TGCAGTGCTAGAGATCGAAGTTCACTAGATGAGACCCAGTACTTC. Translating gives CSARDRSSLDETQYF.

This clonotype was observed a few times. CDR3 nucleotide sequence: TGTGCTAGTGGTTGGGGTCAGGGTGACTCACCCCTCCACTTT. Its protein is CASGWGQGDSPLHF. The chain employs TRBV12-5 and TRBJ1-6, with D possibly TRBD1 on 5 matching bases. V lost 4 bases and J 10 bases, leaving 14 bases between the germline ends. CDR1 is LGHNT, CDR2 FRNRAP, per germline. The CDR3 totals 14 residues.

In its sample, this clonotype was seen once. This chain links TRBV18 with TRBJ2-5; D possibly uses TRBD1 or TRBD2 (5 bases each). The CDR3 spans 14 residues. Trimming cost V 9 bases and J 1 base, with 15 bases left between them. The germline V gene encodes CDR1 KGHSH and CDR2 LQKENI. CDR3 DNA sequence: TGTGCCAGTTCATCAAACGGGGCCCAAGAGACCCAGTACTTC. It yields the protein CASSSNGAQETQYF.

The J gene is TRBJ2-1, the V gene TRBV25-1, with 8 bases lining up with TRBD1. V gave up 4 bases and J gave up 5 bases; unmatched junction bases: 7. There are 15 residues in the CDR3. Per germline, CDR1 MGHDK and CDR2 SYGVNS. CDR3 residues: CASSADRGSNNEQFF. DNA of the CDR3: TGTGCCAGCAGTGCCGACAGGGGTTCTAACAATGAGCAGTTCTTC.

Many counts were recorded for this clonotype. The chain couples TRBV7-2 to TRBJ1-5, with no clear D. The V end was cut by 0 bases, the J end by 0 bases, with 6 bases between. CDR3 size: 15 residues. Germline V CDR1 and CDR2: SGHTA, FQGNSA. The CDR3 bases are TGTGCCAGCAGCTTAGCCCCGTATAGCAATCAGCCCCAGCATTTT. It is translated as CASSLAPYSNQPQHF.